One sample yielded the 22 T cell receptor beta chains listed below, sequenced in a study of T cell responses to AZD1222 COVID-19 vaccine. The assay was immunoSEQ multiplex PCR, and TCRdb's table has in-frame clones only and misses some. The top ten clones hold 3.5% to 4.5% of a sample with 100,000 to 140,000 clones, 87% of them seen once. Sequences were derived from peripheral blood, sampled on day 0 of AZD1222 vaccination. These TCRs come from an adult in good health.

In its sample, this clone was seen once. The V gene is TRBV10-3, the J gene TRBJ1-2, with D possibly TRBD1 on 5 matching bases. Trimming left V 7 bases short and J 0 bases short, with 15 bases between. This CDR3 contains 15 residues. CDR1 is ENHRY, CDR2 SYGVKD, per germline. The CDR3 is CAINSAGTTNYGYTF. DNA of the CDR3: TGTGCCATCAATAGCGCAGGGACCACTAACTATGGCTACACCTTC.

The chain is built from TRBV7-9 and TRBJ2-3, with D perhaps TRBD1 (6 bases). Germline CDR1 reads SEHNR; CDR2 reads FQNEAQ (reference sequence). V lost 5 bases, J lost 7 bases, and 10 bases lay in between. This CDR3 has 12 amino acids. Here the CDR3 DNA reads TGTGCCAGCAGCGACAGGAGAAATACGCAGTATTTT. Translating gives CASSDRRNTQYF.

V is TRBV10-2 and J is TRBJ2-1; 7 nucleotides align to TRBD2. CDR1 and CDR2 from the germline V gene are WSHSY and SAAADI. J gave up 4 bases and V 6 bases, and 9 bases lay outside the gene matches. CDR3 size: 15 residues. CDR3 in DNA: TGCGCCAGCAGATATAGCGAGGGAGGGTACAATGAGCAGTTCTTC. It codes for CASRYSEGGYNEQFF.

This chain links TRBV9 with TRBJ1-1; 7 nucleotides align to TRBD1. The CDR3 has 16 residues. The germline V gene encodes CDR1 SGDLS and CDR2 YYNGEE. The trim removed 4 bases at V and 1 base at J, leaving 10 bases unmatched. The CDR3 bases are TGTGCCAGCAGCCCCCGGACAGGCGGGACGAACACTGAAGCTTTCTTT. Protein: CASSPRTGGTNTEAFF. Together with reference TRBV9 and TRBJ1-1, the CDR3 gives the full variable domain: DSGVTQTPKHLITATGQRVTLRCSPRSGDLSVYWYQQSLDQGLQFLIQYYNGEERAKGNILERFSAQQFPDLHSELNLSSLELGDSALYFCASSPRTGGTNTEAFFGQGTRLTVV.

This clone was observed once. The chain is built from TRBV7-9 and TRBJ2-3; 10 bases agree with TRBD2. The germline V gene has CDR1 SEHNR and CDR2 FQNEAQ (reference sequence). CDR3 size: 14 residues. The CDR3: CATTLAGGTDTQYF. The CDR3 nucleotides read TGTGCTACTACGCTAGCGGGGGGCACAGATACGCAGTATTTT.

The chain recombines TRBV18 with TRBJ1-2; weak D call: TRBD1 (5 bases). Germline V gene sequence: CDR1 KGHSH, CDR2 LQKENI. V was cut by 2 bases and J by 4 bases, with 20 bases left in between. CDR3 size: 17 residues. The CDR3 DNA is TGTGCCAGCTCACCAATTGTAAAGCGAACAGGACTCTATGGCTACACCTTC. This sequence encodes CASSPIVKRTGLYGYTF.

This clone came up once. The rearrangement joins TRBV2 to TRBJ1-2; a weak D match, TRBD1 (6 bases). The CDR3 sequence is 15 residues long. The V gene lost 5 bases and the J gene lost 6 bases, with 19 bases spanning the gap. The germline gives CDR1 SNHLY, CDR2 FYNNEI. DNA of the CDR3: TGTGCCAGCAGTCCAAGGGGGGTGCGACAGGATGGCTACACCTTC. Residues: CASSPRGVRQDGYTF.

CDR3 sequence (DNA): TGTGCCAGCATTATAAACGGGGGAGGGGAGACCCAGTACTTC. Amino acids: CASIINGGGETQYF. This chain joins TRBV6-5 and TRBJ2-5; 7 bases map to TRBD2. The V gene's germline CDR1 is MNHEY and CDR2 SVGAGI. After removal of 7 bases from V and 5 bases from J, the junction contained 10 bases not matched to a gene. The CDR3 contains 14 residues.

The chain uses TRBV5-6 and TRBJ1-1, with D hard to call. CDR3 length: 12 residues. Germline assignment: CDR1 SGHDT and CDR2 YYEEEE. The V gene lost 0 bases and the J gene lost 8 bases, with 8 bases spanning the gap. CDR3 region: CASSLGLLEAFF. The CDR3 DNA is TGTGCCAGCAGCTTGGGGTTACTGGAAGCTTTCTTT.

This clone was picked up a small number of times. The chain uses TRBV29-1 and TRBJ2-7; D is uncertain. This CDR3 is built from 12 residues. Germline V gene lookup returns CDR1 SQVTM and CDR2 ANQGSEA. V was trimmed by 2 bases and J by 3 bases, leaving 8 bases between them. CDR3 sequence reads: CSVEMKDYEQYF. As DNA, the CDR3 is TGCAGCGTTGAAATGAAAGACTACGAGCAGTACTTC.

V gene TRBV14 combines with J gene TRBJ2-7; 12 bases map to TRBD2. V dropped 5 bases and J dropped 2; count of bases not matched to a gene: 4. The CDR3 has 15 residues. The germline CDR1 and CDR2 sequences are SGHDN and FVKESK. The CDR3 loop reads CASSFLAGGPYEQYF. In DNA, the CDR3 is TGTGCCAGCAGCTTCCTAGCGGGAGGGCCCTACGAGCAGTACTTC. Supplemented by reference TRBV14 and TRBJ2-7, the full variable domain reads EAGVTQFPSHSVIEKGQTVTLRCDPISGHDNLYWYRRVMGKEIKFLLHFVKESKQDESGMPNNRFLAERTGGTYSTLKVQPAELEDSGVYFCASSFLAGGPYEQYFGPGTRLTVT.

The chain combines TRBV7-8 with TRBJ2-5; D not certain. This CDR3 region has 13 residues. Deletions cut 2 bases from V and 0 bases from J, with 4 bases between. Germline CDR1 is SGHVS and CDR2 is FQNEAQ. The CDR3 bases are TGTGCCAGCAGCTTAAGCGACCAAGAGACCCAGTACTTC. It encodes CASSLSDQETQYF.

This chain joins TRBV27 and TRBJ2-5, with 8 bases fitting TRBD1. This CDR3 has 17 amino acids. J was trimmed by 0 bases and V by 5 bases; bases with no gene match: 11. The V gene's germline CDR1 is MNHEY and CDR2 SMNVEV (reference sequence). CDR3 amino acids: CASSRPTGAMYQETQYF. The CDR3 DNA follows: TGTGCCAGCAGTCGGCCGACAGGGGCCATGTACCAAGAGACCCAGTACTTC.

The V gene is TRBV20-1, the J gene TRBJ2-5, with 8 positions matching TRBD2. CDR1 and CDR2 (germline): DFQATT, SNEGSKA (reference sequence). Losses at the gene ends were 3 bases for V and 1 base for J; bases not matched to a gene: 7. The CDR3 sequence is 15 residues long. The CDR3 coding sequence is TGCAGTGCTAGTCCAGAGACTAGCGCCCAAGAGACCCAGTACTTC. This translates into CSASPETSAQETQYF.

This sequence joins TRBV5-1 and TRBJ2-1; possibly TRBD1 or TRBD2 for D (5 bases each). The CDR3 spans 13 residues. With 2 bases removed from V and 8 bases from J, the gap between germline ends came to 11 bases. Germline-derived CDR1 and CDR2 are SGHRS and YFSETQ. CDR3 amino acids: CASSLRDGDEQFF. CDR3 coding DNA: TGCGCCAGCAGCTTAAGGGACGGTGATGAGCAGTTCTTC.

This clone has more than one count but fewer than ten. Other DNA sequences of this sample code for an identical CDR3. This rearrangement joins TRBV19 to TRBJ1-5; TRBD1 agrees at 8 bases. V trimming: 2 bases; J trimming: 6 bases; junction bases outside the gene matches: 9. Looked up from germline, CDR1 is LNHDA and CDR2 is SQIVND (reference sequence). The CDR3 length is 16 residues. The CDR3 DNA follows: TGTGCCAGTAGTATACCCGGCCAGGGGGCTCGTCAGCCCCAGCATTTT. This codes for CASSIPGQGARQPQHF.

V and J are TRBV2 and TRBJ2-7, with a possible D match to TRBD2 (6 bases). Trimming shortened V by 8 bases and J by 4 bases, and 15 bases separated the two germline ends. The CDR3 runs 13 residues. Germline V gene sequence: CDR1 SNHLY, CDR2 FYNNEI. CDR3 amino acids: CASGGTILYEQYF. For the CDR3, the DNA is TGTGCCAGCGGGGGGACCATACTTTACGAGCAGTACTTC.

J is TRBJ2-1 and V is TRBV5-5, with D hard to call. The germline gives CDR1 SGHKS, CDR2 YYEKEE (reference sequence). CDR3 length: 13 amino acids. The germline V and J ends were trimmed by 0 bases and 4 bases, with 5 bases remaining between them. CDR3 protein: CASSLVPYNEQFF. The CDR3 nucleotides read TGTGCCAGCAGCTTGGTACCTTACAATGAGCAGTTCTTC.

The rearrangement uses TRBV18 and TRBJ2-5; D unresolved. V lost 2 bases, J lost 4 bases, and 5 bases lay in between. CDR3 length: 12 residues. CDR1 is KGHSH and CDR2 is LQKENI in the germline V gene. In DNA form, the CDR3 reads TGTGCCAGCTCACCAGCCGGAGAGACCCAGTACTTC. This translates into CASSPAGETQYF.

For this clone: One junction end disagrees with the germline gene, perhaps due to a read error. The genes are TRBV6-5 and TRBJ2-6; 9 bases fit TRBD1. Germline V gene data show CDR1 as MNHEY and CDR2 as SVGAGI. This CDR3 is 15 amino acids long. The CDR3 region is CASSYFSTGGNVLTF. As DNA, the CDR3 is TGTGCCAGCAGTTACTTTTCGACAGGGGGCAACGTCCTGACTTTC.

Concerning this clone itself: The junction departs from germline at one end; a sequencing error may be responsible. The chain uses TRBV7-8 and TRBJ2-1, with D tentatively TRBD2 (7 bases). CDR1 and CDR2 from the germline V gene are SGHVS and FQNEAQ. CDR3 length: 16 amino acids. As DNA, the CDR3 is TGTACCAGCAGCCTCGAGGGGGGGGGCTCCTACAATGAGCAGTTCTTC. This translates into CTSSLEGGGSYNEQFF.

V usage is TRBV6-1 and J usage is TRBJ2-2; no reliable D call. The CDR3 covers 14 residues. The germline V gene encodes CDR1 MNHNS and CDR2 SASEGT. V was pared by 0 bases and J by 3 bases, with 5 bases between. The CDR3 reads CASSEALDTGELFF. CDR3 nucleotide sequence: TGTGCCAGCAGTGAAGCGCTTGACACCGGGGAGCTGTTTTTT.